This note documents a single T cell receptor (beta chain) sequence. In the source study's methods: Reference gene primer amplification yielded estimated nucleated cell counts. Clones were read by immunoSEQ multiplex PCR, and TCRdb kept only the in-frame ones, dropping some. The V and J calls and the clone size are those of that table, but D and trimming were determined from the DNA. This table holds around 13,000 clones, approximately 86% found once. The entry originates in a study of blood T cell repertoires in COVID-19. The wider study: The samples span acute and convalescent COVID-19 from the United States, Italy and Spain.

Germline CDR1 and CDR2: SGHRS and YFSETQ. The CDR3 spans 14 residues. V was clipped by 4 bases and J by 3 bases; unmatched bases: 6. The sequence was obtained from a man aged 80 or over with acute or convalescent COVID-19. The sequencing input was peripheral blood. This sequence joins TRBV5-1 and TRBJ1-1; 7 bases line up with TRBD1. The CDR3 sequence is CASSLRTGYTEAFF. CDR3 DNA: TGCGCCAGCAGCCTTAGGACAGGCTACACTGAAGCTTTCTTT.